Included here is one T cell receptor beta chain sequence, with context. Its antigen is not yet known. No quality values exist for individual bases; no much larger clone is one base distant. This entry is derived from a study of radiation and T cells in renal cell carcinoma (dated by TCRdb to the early 2020s). Background on the whole study: In total, 53 samples underwent TCR beta sequencing: approximately 25 tumors plus 27 peripheral blood samples. The last blood draw happened 4 weeks after radiation, timed to coincide with nephrectomy. Across all 53 samples, 4 million or so unique CDR3 nucleotide sequences encoding about 2.4 million unique CDR3 amino acid sequences were identified. Broad study findings and their caveats: Changes in the blood repertoire were not tracked past 4 weeks after treatment. With a single-armed trial design, the study had no way to address how radiation dose or scheduling affects the TCR repertoire. Because no pretreatment tumor biopsies were available, whether clonotypes were present in the tumor at baseline could not be determined. In blood, the top tumor clonotypes increased from baseline to 2 weeks after radiation and then shrank by 4 weeks, which suggests a temporary expansion of tumor-resident clones.

Explained via the paper, the time point label denotes: blood 4 weeks post-SBRT, at nephrectomy. The treatment or condition label for this specimen denotes: 15 Gy SBRT to primary tumor, nephrectomy 4 weeks later. The samples were drawn from a clinical trial, where primary renal cell carcinomas were treated with 15 Gy of stereotactic body radiation therapy and then removed by nephrectomy 4 weeks afterward. To follow tumor-enriched clonotypes, peripheral blood was collected serially from radiation-treated patients at baseline and again at 2 weeks and 4 weeks after SBRT. All patients had renal cell carcinoma with clear cell pathology. The QIAamp DNA Blood Mini Kit (Qiagen) was used to prepare genomic DNA for TCR sequencing. Only samples passing all quality control checks were included in the analyses. The immunoSEQ kit was used, according to the manufacturer's recommendations, to generate TCR beta libraries from genomic DNA. Library preparation used a first multiplex PCR with proprietary primers, then a second PCR adding unique barcodes, with bead cleanups after each round. A positive control reaction and a negative control reaction, both provided in the kit, were run with every batch of samples. The final libraries were assessed on an Agilent 4200 TapeStation D1000 ScreenTape, pooled by volume, and quantified by qPCR. Sequencing was performed on an Illumina NextSeq500 with a MidOutput 150-cycle cartridge, and 156 Read1 and 15 Index1 cycles were run with kit custom primers. The pooled library was loaded at approximately 1.1 pM with a roughly 22% PhiX control spike-in. As for the authors' bioinformatics: Vendor-processed data were analyzed in R, and a clonotype was defined as all T cells sharing the same CDR3 nucleotide sequence. For clone abundance analyses, frequencies were normalized to the 10,000 most abundant clones per sample. Public T cell clones, which averaged fewer than five per sample, were removed prior to analysis. An abundance difference of at least 32-fold between compartments was the criterion for calling clonotypes tumor-enriched or baseline blood-enriched. A beta-binomial differential abundance model was applied to find clonotypes that expanded or contracted between blood time points. Tumor-blood repertoire similarity was measured with the Baroni-Urbani and Buser coefficient, and group comparisons used two-tailed Wilcoxon tests in R. What TCRdb holds here is the immuneACCESS table cut down to in-frame rearrangements. Part of the clones is not present; checked against another copy, under half of the missing clones reflect an unresolved V gene, and the others are unexplained. The DNA gave D and trimming, while V, J and clone size come from that table. This sample is represented by fewer than 200,000 clones; roughly 90% of them were singletons. Clones ranked in the top ten supply about 10% of the sample.

The V and J ends are trimmed by 6 bases and 7 bases, leaving 15 bases between them. From its cysteine to its phenylalanine, the CDR3 spans 13 amino acids. The sequence is cut down to CDR3 DNA, 39 bases in frame from base 1. The germline V gene gives CDR1 as ENHRY and CDR2 as SYGVKD. This receptor chain uses TRBV10-3 and TRBJ1-2; no D gene is confidently identified. Here the sequenced sample was blood, taken from a patient whose treatment included radiotherapy and nephrectomy. This receptor was taken from a woman in her forties or fifties with renal cell carcinoma. CDR3 protein: CAIRAPARSGYTF. The bases read TGTGCCATCAGGGCCCCGGCCAGAAGTGGCTACACCTTC.